These T cell receptor beta chains were read from a single sample in a study of blood T cell repertoires in COVID-19. Sequencing was performed with immunoSEQ multiplex PCR; in TCRdb, only in-frame clones are kept and a portion is missing. The sample carries about 110,000 clones, around 88% recorded once. The sequenced material came from peripheral blood. Every receptor here comes from a man aged 50 to 60 with active or convalescent COVID-19. Both conserved end residues are part of each CDR3. Fields, in order: J gene, V gene, D gene, clone size, CDR3 DNA, CDR3 protein. D genes are given only for firm matches. Where a row states a size, it is once, few, many or the class of an expanded clone; other rows omit it.

TRBJ1-1 | TRBV30 | - | - | TGTGCCTGGAGTCCCAGGATGAACACTGAAGCTTTCTTT | CAWSPRMNTEAFF
TRBJ2-6 | TRBV5-1 | - | once | TGCGCCAGCAGCCTGGACATCTCTGGGGCCAACGTCCTGACTTTC | CASSLDISGANVLTF
TRBJ2-7 | TRBV25-1 | - | - | TGTGCCAGCAGTGTGAGCTACGAGCAGTACTTC | CASSVSYEQYF
TRBJ2-3 | TRBV7-9 | TRBD1 | - | TGTGCCAGCAGCCCTATAAACGTAGGACAGGGAAGCACAGATACGCAGTATTTT | CASSPINVGQGSTDTQYF
TRBJ2-1 | TRBV10-3 | - | - | TGTGCCATCAGTCTCTCCGATAGCTCCTACAATGAGCAGTTCTTC | CAISLSDSSYNEQFF
TRBJ2-7 | TRBV11-1 | TRBD2 | - | TGTGCCAGCAGCGCGATGACTAGCGGGAGTAGGTACGAGCAGTACTTC | CASSAMTSGSRYEQYF
TRBJ2-7 | TRBV18 | TRBD1 | once | TGTGCCAGCTCACCAACCCGGACAGGAACGGGCTCCTACGAGCAGTACTTC | CASSPTRTGTGSYEQYF
TRBJ2-1 | TRBV5-1 | TRBD2 | - | TGCGCCAGCAGCTTGAGGTTACTAGCGGGAGCGACTGATTACAATGAGCAGTTCTTC | CASSLRLLAGATDYNEQFF
TRBJ1-4 | TRBV6-5 | - | - | TGTGCCAGCAGTTACCAGGGCCTGAATGAAAAACTGTTTTTT | CASSYQGLNEKLFF
TRBJ2-5 | TRBV18 | - | - | TGTGCCAGCTCACCAGGGGACAAAGAGACCCAGTACTTC | CASSPGDKETQYF
TRBJ1-2 | TRBV18 | - | - | TGTGCCAGCTCACCAGTCCCGGGACTAGGGGGAGACTACACCTTC | CASSPVPGLGGDYTF
TRBJ1-1 | TRBV18 | - | once | TGTGCCAGCTCACCTTTATTTGGGCAGAAGAACACTGAAGCTTTCTTT | CASSPLFGQKNTEAFF
TRBJ2-7 | TRBV27 | - | - | TGTGCCAGCAGTTTCGGGCCGGGACTTAATTACGAGCAGTACTTC | CASSFGPGLNYEQYF
TRBJ2-6 | TRBV15 | - | - | TGTGCCACCCGGAGGGCGTCTGGGGCCAACGTCCTGACTTTC | CATRRASGANVLTF
TRBJ2-7 | TRBV27 | - | - | TGTGCCAGCAGTTTGAACTACCGAACCTACGAGCAGTACTTC | CASSLNYRTYEQYF
TRBJ2-1 | TRBV3-1/TRBV3-2 | - | - | TGTGCCAGCAGCCAAGATGTCCTAGTCAGCAATGAGCAGTTCTTC | CASSQDVLVSNEQFF
TRBJ1-2 | TRBV6-5 | - | - | TGTGCCAGCAGCACGTGGGAGCCTTCTAAAGGCTACACCTTC | CASSTWEPSKGYTF
TRBJ1-3 | TRBV6-1 | - | - | TGTGCCAGCAGTGACGAGAGAGGAAACACCATATATTTT | CASSDERGNTIYF
TRBJ1-2 | TRBV6-5 | - | - | TGTGCCAGCACCTCCAACAGGGCAACGGGAGGCTACACCTTC | CASTSNRATGGYTF
TRBJ2-5 | TRBV18 | TRBD2 | - | TGTGCCAGCTCGCAACTAGCGGGAGGGGAGACCCAGTACTTC | CASSQLAGGETQYF
TRBJ1-4 | TRBV2 | - | - | TGTGCCAGCAGCGGACTCAAATATTCTAATGAAAAACTGTTTTTT | CASSGLKYSNEKLFF
TRBJ2-7 | TRBV28 | TRBD1 | - | TGTGCCAGCAGTTTATTTCTCGGACAGGGTTCCTACGAGCAGTACTTC | CASSLFLGQGSYEQYF
TRBJ2-5 | TRBV19 | TRBD1 | - | TGTGCCAGTAGTATAGCCCCGGGGGGGGACAGGGGAGAGACCCAGTACTTC | CASSIAPGGDRGETQYF
TRBJ1-4 | TRBV5-1 | - | once | TGCGCCAGCAGCTTCGTTGCGGGTGGTGAAAAACTGTTTTTT | CASSFVAGGEKLFF
TRBJ1-5 | TRBV7-5 | - | - | TGTGCCAGAAGCCTTTTACCCGGGACAGAAAATCGATCCCATCAGCCCCAGCATTTT | CARSLLPGTENRSHQPQHF
TRBJ2-3 | TRBV10-3 | - | - | TGTGCCATCAGTGACAGGGTCACAGATACGCAGTATTTT | CAISDRVTDTQYF
TRBJ2-7 | TRBV30 | - | few | TGTGCCTTATCCCGGGGAAGCGAGCAGTACTTC | CALSRGSEQYF
TRBJ1-1 | TRBV29-1 | - | - | TGCAGCGTCCACCTCTCGGGAAACACTGAAGCTTTCTTT | CSVHLSGNTEAFF
TRBJ1-2 | TRBV10-3 | TRBD1 | - | TGTGCCATCAGTGAAACGACAGGGGCTAAATTCTATGGCTACACCTTC | CAISETTGAKFYGYTF
TRBJ2-1 | TRBV10-1 | TRBD1 | - | TGCGCCAGCAGTGAGCCGGACAGGGTCCCCTACAATGAGCAGTTCTTC | CASSEPDRVPYNEQFF
TRBJ1-5 | TRBV28 | - | - | TGTGCCAGCAGTACTCGGAGGGCCAAGGGTCAGCCCCAGCATTTT | CASSTRRAKGQPQHF
TRBJ2-6 | TRBV19 | TRBD1 | - | TGTGCCAGTATGTTGACAGGGAGCCCTGGGGCCAACGTCCTGACTTTC | CASMLTGSPGANVLTF
TRBJ1-1 | TRBV7-9 | TRBD1 | few | TGTGCCAGCAGCTTAGGACAGGGTGACACTGAAGCTTTCTTT | CASSLGQGDTEAFF
TRBJ2-2 | TRBV5-4 | - | - | TGTGCCAGCAGCTTGGAGGGGGTAGTCGGGGAGCTGTTTTTT | CASSLEGVVGELFF
TRBJ2-1 | TRBV21-1 | - | - | TGTGCCAGCAGCAAAGAGTTCGGGGACAGGGGGCTACTTGAGCAGTTCTTC | CASSKEFGDRGLLEQFF
TRBJ2-3 | TRBV2 | TRBD2 | - | TGTGCCAGCAGTCTAAGCGGGAGGGCGGATACGCAGTATTTT | CASSLSGRADTQYF
TRBJ2-5 | TRBV4-3 | TRBD2 | - | TGCGCCAGCAGCCCCCGGACTAGCGGCCCAGAGACCCAGTACTTC | CASSPRTSGPETQYF
TRBJ1-2 | TRBV3-1/TRBV3-2 | - | - | TGTGCCAGCAGCTACGGGGGAAACTATGGCTACACCTTC | CASSYGGNYGYTF
TRBJ2-7 | TRBV15 | TRBD2 | - | TGTGCCACCAGCAGAGGCCTTCCCGGACTAGCGGGAGTAGGGGAGCAGTACTTC | CATSRGLPGLAGVGEQYF
TRBJ2-2 | TRBV4-1 | - | - | TGCGCCAGCAGCCAGCCCCAGGGCGCCGGGGAGCTGTTTTTT | CASSQPQGAGELFF
TRBJ1-2 | TRBV4-1 | TRBD1 | - | TGCGCCAGCAGCCACGGACAGGGGGCTAACTATGGCTACACCTTC | CASSHGQGANYGYTF
TRBJ2-1 | TRBV9 | TRBD2 | - | TGTGCCAGCAGCGTAGGTGGGAGGGCCTTCTACAATGAGCAGTTCTTC | CASSVGGRAFYNEQFF
TRBJ2-6 | TRBV7-2 | - | - | TGTGCCAGCAGCGTAGTACCCCGACAGTTCTCTGGGGCCAACGTCCTGACTTTC | CASSVVPRQFSGANVLTF
TRBJ1-2 | TRBV6-1 | - | - | TGTGCCAGCAGTGAGTCGGGACACCCTAACTATGGCTACACCTTC | CASSESGHPNYGYTF
TRBJ2-3 | TRBV29-1 | TRBD1 | - | TGCAGCGTTGAAGAGGGGACAGGGCAAGATACGCAGTATTTT | CSVEEGTGQDTQYF
TRBJ2-3 | TRBV15 | TRBD2 | - | TGTGCCACCAGCAGAGAAATTAAGGCGGGAGGGAAACCAGATACGCAGTATTTT | CATSREIKAGGKPDTQYF
TRBJ2-1 | TRBV18 | TRBD2 | - | TGTGCCAGCTCACCGGGAGTAGCGGGAGATGGTGAGCAGTTCTTC | CASSPGVAGDGEQFF
TRBJ2-2 | TRBV5-1 | - | few | TGCGCCAGCAGCTTGGACACACAGCCGAACACCGGGGAGCTGTTTTTT | CASSLDTQPNTGELFF
TRBJ1-2 | TRBV3-1/TRBV3-2 | - | few | TGTGCCAGCAGCCTCGGGGAAGACTATGGCTACACCTTC | CASSLGEDYGYTF
TRBJ2-1 | TRBV6-2/TRBV6-3 | TRBD2 | once | TGTGCCAGCAGTTTCTTGACTAGCGGGAGGGCCGGCTCATCCAATGAGCAGTTCTTC | CASSFLTSGRAGSSNEQFF
TRBJ2-3 | TRBV2 | TRBD2 | - | TGTGCCGGAGAACGGGGGGGTAACACAGATACGCAGTATTTT | CAGERGGNTDTQYF